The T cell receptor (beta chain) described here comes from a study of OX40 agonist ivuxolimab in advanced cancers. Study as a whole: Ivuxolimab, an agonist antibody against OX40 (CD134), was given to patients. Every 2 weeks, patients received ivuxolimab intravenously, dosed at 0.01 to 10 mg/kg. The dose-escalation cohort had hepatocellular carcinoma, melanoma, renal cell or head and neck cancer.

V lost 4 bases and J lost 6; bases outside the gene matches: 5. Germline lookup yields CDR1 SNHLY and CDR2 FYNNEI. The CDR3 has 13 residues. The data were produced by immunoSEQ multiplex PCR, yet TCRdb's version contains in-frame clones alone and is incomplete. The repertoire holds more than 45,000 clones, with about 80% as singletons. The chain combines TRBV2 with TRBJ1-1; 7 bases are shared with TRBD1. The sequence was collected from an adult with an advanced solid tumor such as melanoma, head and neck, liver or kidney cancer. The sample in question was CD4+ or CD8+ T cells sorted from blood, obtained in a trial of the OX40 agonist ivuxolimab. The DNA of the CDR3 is TGTGCCAGCAGTGGGGACAGCAGATCTGAAGCTTTCTTT. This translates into CASSGDSRSEAFF.